Included here is one T cell receptor beta chain sequence, with context. Its antigen remains unidentified. This entry is derived from a study of neurological immune-mediated disorders. Time point: longitudinal time-point 2. Study-level points and caveats: In HTLV-1-associated myelopathy, TCR clonal expansion was greatest, and in multiple sclerosis it was least, below healthy controls.

Per the germline V gene, CDR1 is MNHNS and CDR2 is SASEGT. The junction had 5 bases not matched to a gene; V was cut back by 0 bases and J by 4 bases. The CDR3 is 15 amino acids. The cDNA was generated by 5'RACE with 10-nucleotide random UMIs. TCRdb re-called the 5' RACE reads through MiXCR, storing one row per CDR3 protein. The sample has 80,000 to 100,000 distinct CDR3 sequences; 4.5% to 7.5% are singletons. This clonotype was obtained from a woman aged 60-75 years with multiple sclerosis. Sequencing input: PBMCs. The chain uses TRBV6-1 and TRBJ1-2, with 7 bases aligning to TRBD1. In DNA form, the CDR3 reads TGTGCCAGCAGTGAAGCCGACAGGGTCGGCTATGGCTACACCTTC. Protein sequence: CASSEADRVGYGYTF.